This TCR beta chain stems from a study of CD8 T cells in ankylosing spondylitis (TCRdb year 2017). For the study in its entirety: T cell receptor beta repertoires were profiled in healthy donors and ankylosing spondylitis patients so that disease-linked TCR variants could be found. In total, the full study cohort was made up of some 100 healthy donors and approximately 24 ankylosing spondylitis patients. Samples of peripheral blood were taken, and for ankylosing spondylitis patients, synovial fluid was collected as well.

Sequencing used an Illumina HiSeq 2500. TCR beta libraries were prepared by quantitative 5'-RACE with molecular barcodes. The study's processing was this. A new computational method, built on a probabilistic model of VDJ rearrangement, was used to identify disease-linked TCR variants. TCRdb took the public reads, trimmed them with fastp at Q25, ran MiXCR for clone calling and kept in-frame beta chains. Under each unique CDR3 protein, matching rows form one entry showing the most common genes and DNA. TCRdb, not the original authors, processed these V and J calls. The sample table shows 160,000 or so distinct CDR3 sequences, and roughly 10% are seen once. The ten top clones hold more than 13% of the sample. At the junction V is shortened by 4 bases and J by 4 bases; bases outside the gene matches: 4. The CDR3 sequence holds 13 residues, the cysteine and phenylalanine included. Kept here is only the CDR3 DNA, which spans 39 bases and is read in frame from base 1. For CDR1 and CDR2, the germline V gene (reference sequence) lists GTSNPN and SVGIG.

Broader findings and caveats from the paper: A CD8+ phenotype was shown by the disease-linked clones, which were found at relatively low frequencies in peripheral blood. A TCR beta motif of seven or eight highly homologous amino acid variants appeared characteristic of blood from ankylosing spondylitis patients. Some TCR beta motif variants had previously been reported in synovial fluid and blood of reactive arthritis patients, which suggested common disease-initiation mechanisms. The disease-linked clones were reported to be significantly enriched in matched synovial fluid samples from ankylosing spondylitis patients.

About this clonotype itself: Its binding antigen is unknown. Per-nucleotide qualities are absent, and no much larger clonotype sits a single base away.

The chain is made from TRBV30 and TRBJ2-7, and TRBD1 aligns with 10 junction nucleotides. The receptor was isolated from a female donor with ankylosing spondylitis or in good health (not recorded which). The sample was blood, either unsorted or a sorted T cell fraction (not recorded which). The nucleotide sequence reads TGTGCCTGGAAGGACAGGGGGTTTTACGAGCAGTACTTC. It specifies CAWKDRGFYEQYF.